This T cell receptor beta chain was found in a study of cytomegalovirus exposure and HLA in healthy donors. CDR3 size: 13 residues. The germline V gene encodes CDR1 MRHNA and CDR2 SNTAGT. Trimming left V 3 bases short and J 6 bases short, with 9 bases between. Only a few counts were recorded for this clone. In the PCR, 60 Vbeta and 13 Jbeta primers were used. The table came from immunoSEQ multiplex PCR; TCRdb's copy has only in-frame clones and leaves some out. The data contain over 100,000 clones, roughly 9.6% of them singletons. The V and J genes are TRBV6-4 and TRBJ2-1, with a possible D match to TRBD2 (6 bases). The specimen was PBMCs. This receptor was obtained from a woman aged 40 to 50 in good health and CMV-seropositive. The CDR3 spells CASSDRTTNEQFF. CDR3 nucleotides: TGTGCCAGCAGTGATAGGACTACCAATGAGCAGTTCTTC.